Each of the 3 T cell receptor beta chains below was sequenced from the same sample in a study of cytomegalovirus exposure and HLA in healthy donors. PCR amplification relied on 60 Vbeta primers (plus 13 Jbeta primers). Measured with immunoSEQ multiplex PCR; TCRdb has only the in-frame clones, and not every one. The sample includes around 150,000 clones, about 75% seen only once; the top ten take 11% to 15%. Sequencing was carried out using PBMCs. The receptors shown here come from a man aged 45-65 years in good health and CMV-seropositive.

The V and J genes are TRBV6-5 and TRBJ2-5; 9 bases line up with TRBD2. V lost 5 bases to trimming and J lost 5 bases; unmatched junction nucleotides: 9. From germline, CDR1 is MNHEY and CDR2 SVGAGI. CDR3 length equals 15 residues. The CDR3 sequence: CASSRAGGLSETQYF. The DNA for the CDR3 is TGTGCCAGCAGTCGAGCGGGGGGCCTATCTGAGACCCAGTACTTC.

V gene TRBV29-1 combines with J gene TRBJ2-2; 8 bases align to TRBD1. The CDR3 has 14 amino acids. J lost 5 bases, V lost 4 bases, and 6 bases had no gene match. Germline loops: CDR1 SQVTM, CDR2 ANQGSEA. CDR3 region: CSVAGGAGTGELFF. The CDR3, as DNA: TGCAGCGTTGCAGGGGGCGCGGGGACCGGGGAGCTGTTTTTT.

This chain joins TRBV18 and TRBJ1-1; D is unclear. The ends were cut back, 2 bases at V and 10 bases at J, with 8 bases in the middle. The CDR3 runs 11 residues. CDR1 and CDR2 from the germline V gene are KGHSH and LQKENI. CDR3 bases: TGTGCCAGCTCACCATTGAACGGAGCTTTCTTT. It yields the protein CASSPLNGAFF.